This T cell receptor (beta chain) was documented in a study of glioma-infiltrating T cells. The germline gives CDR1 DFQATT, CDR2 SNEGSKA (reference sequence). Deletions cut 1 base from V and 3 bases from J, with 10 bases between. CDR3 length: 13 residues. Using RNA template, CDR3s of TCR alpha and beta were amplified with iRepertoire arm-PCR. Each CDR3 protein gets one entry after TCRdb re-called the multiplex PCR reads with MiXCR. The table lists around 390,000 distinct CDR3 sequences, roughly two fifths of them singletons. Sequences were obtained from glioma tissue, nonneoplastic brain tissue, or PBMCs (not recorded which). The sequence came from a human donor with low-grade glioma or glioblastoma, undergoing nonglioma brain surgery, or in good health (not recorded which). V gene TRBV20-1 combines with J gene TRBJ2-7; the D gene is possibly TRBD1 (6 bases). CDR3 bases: TGCAGTGCTAGAGGGGGGACAAGCTACGAGCAGTACTTC. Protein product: CSARGGTSYEQYF.